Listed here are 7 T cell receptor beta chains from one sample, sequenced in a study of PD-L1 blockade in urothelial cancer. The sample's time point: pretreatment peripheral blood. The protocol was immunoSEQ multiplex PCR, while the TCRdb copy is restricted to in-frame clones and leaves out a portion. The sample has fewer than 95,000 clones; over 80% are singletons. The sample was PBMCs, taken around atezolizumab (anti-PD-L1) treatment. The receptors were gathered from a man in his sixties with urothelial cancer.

The CDR3 nucleotides read TGTGCCAGCAGCTTGGGGACAGTAAGGTATTTT. Protein: CASSLGTVRYF. J is TRBJ2-3 and V is TRBV7-2, with TRBD1 matching over 7 bases. With 3 bases clipped from V and 14 bases from J, the junction kept 5 bases outside the gene matches. The germline V gene encodes CDR1 SGHTA and CDR2 FQGNSA. This CDR3 comprises 11 residues.

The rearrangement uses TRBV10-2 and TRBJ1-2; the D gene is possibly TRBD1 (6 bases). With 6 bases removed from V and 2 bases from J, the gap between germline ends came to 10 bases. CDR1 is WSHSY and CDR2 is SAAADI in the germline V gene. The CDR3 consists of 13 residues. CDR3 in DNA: TGCGCCAGCAGAGCGACAGGAAACTATGGCTACACCTTC. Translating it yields CASRATGNYGYTF.

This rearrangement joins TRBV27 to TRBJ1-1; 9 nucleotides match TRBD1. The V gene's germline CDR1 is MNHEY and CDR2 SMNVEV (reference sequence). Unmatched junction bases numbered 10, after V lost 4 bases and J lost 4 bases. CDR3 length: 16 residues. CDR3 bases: TGTGCCAGCAGTTCATTACCGGGACAGGGCGGCACTGAAGCTTTCTTT. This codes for CASSSLPGQGGTEAFF.

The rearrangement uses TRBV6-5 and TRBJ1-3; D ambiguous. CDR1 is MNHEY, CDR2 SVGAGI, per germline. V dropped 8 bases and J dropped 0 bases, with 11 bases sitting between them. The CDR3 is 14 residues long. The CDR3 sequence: CASQVEASGNTIYF. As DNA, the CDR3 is TGTGCCAGCCAGGTGGAGGCCTCTGGAAACACCATATATTTT.

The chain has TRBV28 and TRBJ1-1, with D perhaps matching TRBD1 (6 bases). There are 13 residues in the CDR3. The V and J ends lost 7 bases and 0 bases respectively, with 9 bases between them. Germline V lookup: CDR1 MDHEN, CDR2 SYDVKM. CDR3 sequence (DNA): TGTGCCAGCAAGGGGGTCATGAACACTGAAGCTTTCTTT. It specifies CASKGVMNTEAFF.

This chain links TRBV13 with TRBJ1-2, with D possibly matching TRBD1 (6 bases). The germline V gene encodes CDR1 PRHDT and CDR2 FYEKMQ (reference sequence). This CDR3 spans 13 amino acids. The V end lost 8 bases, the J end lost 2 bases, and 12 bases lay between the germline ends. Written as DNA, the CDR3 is TGTGCCAGCCATGAAGGGGGAAACTATGGCTACACCTTC. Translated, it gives CASHEGGNYGYTF.

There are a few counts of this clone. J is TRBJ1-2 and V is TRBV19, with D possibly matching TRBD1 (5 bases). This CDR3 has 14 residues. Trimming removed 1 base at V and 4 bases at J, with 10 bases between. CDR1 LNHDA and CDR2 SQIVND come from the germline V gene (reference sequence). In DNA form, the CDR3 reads TGTGCCAGTAGTATAGCGGGGGTCAGCTATGGCTACACCTTC. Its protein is CASSIAGVSYGYTF.